This T cell receptor (beta chain) comes out of a study of cytomegalovirus exposure and HLA in healthy donors. Study findings and constraints: The authors assumed roughly uniform sequencing depth across donors for presence/absence analyses.

A remark on this clone: Its antigen is unknown.

Germline CDR1 SGHTA, CDR2 FQGTGA. V shed 5 bases and J 8 bases; nucleotides not matched to a gene: 8. This CDR3 spans 15 amino acids. It was with 60 Vbeta and 13 Jbeta primers that the PCR ran. This table comes from immunoSEQ multiplex PCR, and its TCRdb copy is limited to in-frame clones, with some not included. The sample holds about 150,000 clones, nearly 80% seen once. The clonotype was recovered from a man aged 30 to 45 in good health and CMV-seropositive. The sequenced sample consisted of PBMCs. The chain has TRBV7-3 and TRBJ2-5, with 13 bases fitting TRBD2. The CDR3 spells CASSATGTSGETQYF. The CDR3 nucleotides are TGTGCCAGCAGCGCCACCGGGACTAGCGGGGAAACCCAGTACTTC.